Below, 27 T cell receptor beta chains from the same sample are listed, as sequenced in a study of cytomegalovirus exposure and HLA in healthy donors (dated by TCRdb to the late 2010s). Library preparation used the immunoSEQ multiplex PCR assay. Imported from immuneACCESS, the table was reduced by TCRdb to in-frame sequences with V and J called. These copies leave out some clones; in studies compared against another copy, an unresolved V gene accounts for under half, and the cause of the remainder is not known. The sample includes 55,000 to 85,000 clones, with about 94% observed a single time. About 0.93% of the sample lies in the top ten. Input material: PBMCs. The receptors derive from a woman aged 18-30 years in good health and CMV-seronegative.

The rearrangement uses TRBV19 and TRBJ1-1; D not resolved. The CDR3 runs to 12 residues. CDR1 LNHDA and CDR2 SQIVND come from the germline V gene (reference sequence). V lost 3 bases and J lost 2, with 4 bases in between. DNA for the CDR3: TGTGCCAGTAGTATTCTAAACACTGAAGCTTTCTTT. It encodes CASSILNTEAFF.

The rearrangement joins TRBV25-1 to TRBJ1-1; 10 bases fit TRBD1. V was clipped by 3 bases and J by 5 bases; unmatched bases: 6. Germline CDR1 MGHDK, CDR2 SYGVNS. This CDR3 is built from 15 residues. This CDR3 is CASSEPRTGGTEAFF. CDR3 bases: TGTGCCAGCAGTGAGCCTAGGACAGGGGGAACTGAAGCTTTCTTT.

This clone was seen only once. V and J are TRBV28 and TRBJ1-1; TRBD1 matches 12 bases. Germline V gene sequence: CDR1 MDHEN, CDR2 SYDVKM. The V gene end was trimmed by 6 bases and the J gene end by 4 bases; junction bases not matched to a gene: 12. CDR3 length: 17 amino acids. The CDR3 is CASSRRDRGPVGTEAFF. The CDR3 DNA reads TGTGCCAGCAGCCGCCGGGACAGGGGGCCGGTTGGCACTGAAGCTTTCTTT.

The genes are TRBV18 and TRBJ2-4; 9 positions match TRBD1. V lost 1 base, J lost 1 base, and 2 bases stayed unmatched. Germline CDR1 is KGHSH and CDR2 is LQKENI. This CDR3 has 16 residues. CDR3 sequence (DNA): TGTGCCAGCTCACCACGGGACAGGGTTGCCAAAAACATTCAGTACTTC. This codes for CASSPRDRVAKNIQYF.

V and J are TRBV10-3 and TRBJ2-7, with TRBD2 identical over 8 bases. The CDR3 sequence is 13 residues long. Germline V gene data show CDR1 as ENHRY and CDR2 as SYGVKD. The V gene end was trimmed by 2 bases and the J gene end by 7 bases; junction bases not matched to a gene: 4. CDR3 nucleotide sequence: TGTGCCATCAGTGAGACGGTAGCGGGGGAGCAGTACTTC. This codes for CAISETVAGEQYF.

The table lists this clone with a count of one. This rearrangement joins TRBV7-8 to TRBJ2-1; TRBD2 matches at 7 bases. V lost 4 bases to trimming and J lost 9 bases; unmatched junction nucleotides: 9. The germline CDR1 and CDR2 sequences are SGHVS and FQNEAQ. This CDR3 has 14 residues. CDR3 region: CASSSTPGLVEQFF. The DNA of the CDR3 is TGTGCCAGCAGCTCGACGCCCGGACTAGTTGAGCAGTTCTTC. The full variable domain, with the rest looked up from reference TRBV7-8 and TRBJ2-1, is GAGVSQSPRYKVAKRGQDVALRCDPISGHVSLFWYQQALGQGPEFLTYFQNEAQLDKSGLPSDRFFAERPEGSVSTLKIQRTQQEDSAVYLCASSSTPGLVEQFFGPGTRLTVL.

The DNA of the CDR3 is TGTGCCAGCAGCTTAGGTGGGGTAGCGGGATACAATGAGCAGTTCTTC. Its translation is CASSLGGVAGYNEQFF. The gene calls are TRBV7-2 and TRBJ2-1; 8 bases map to TRBD2. CDR1 is SGHTA and CDR2 is FQGNSA in the germline V gene. This CDR3 has 16 amino acids. V gave up 1 base and J gave up 4 bases; unmatched junction bases: 6.

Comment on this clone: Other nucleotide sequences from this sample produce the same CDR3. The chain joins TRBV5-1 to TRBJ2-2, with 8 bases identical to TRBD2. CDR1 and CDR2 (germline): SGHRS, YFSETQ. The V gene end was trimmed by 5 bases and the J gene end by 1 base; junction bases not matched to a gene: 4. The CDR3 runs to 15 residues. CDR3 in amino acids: CASSLAGGNTGELFF. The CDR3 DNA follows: TGCGCCAGCAGTCTGGCGGGGGGGAACACCGGGGAGCTGTTTTTT.

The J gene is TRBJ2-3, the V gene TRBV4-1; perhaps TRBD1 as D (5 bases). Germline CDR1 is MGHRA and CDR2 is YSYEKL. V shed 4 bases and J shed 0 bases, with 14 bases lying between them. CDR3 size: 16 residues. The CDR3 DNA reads TGCGCCAGCAGCCGCTCTACAGGCCCTAGCACAGATACGCAGTATTTT. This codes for CASSRSTGPSTDTQYF.

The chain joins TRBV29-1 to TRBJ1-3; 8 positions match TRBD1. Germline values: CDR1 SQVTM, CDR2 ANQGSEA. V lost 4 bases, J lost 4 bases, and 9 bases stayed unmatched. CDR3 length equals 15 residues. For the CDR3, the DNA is TGCAGCGTTGTGAAGACAGGGGTAGCAGGAAACACCATATATTTT. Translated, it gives CSVVKTGVAGNTIYF.

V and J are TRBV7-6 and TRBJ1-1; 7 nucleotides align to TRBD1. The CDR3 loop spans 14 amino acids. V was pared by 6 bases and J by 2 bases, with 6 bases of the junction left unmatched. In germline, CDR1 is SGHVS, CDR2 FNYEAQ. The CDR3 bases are TGTGCCAGCAGTGTACAGGGGAGTAACACTGAAGCTTTCTTT. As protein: CASSVQGSNTEAFF.

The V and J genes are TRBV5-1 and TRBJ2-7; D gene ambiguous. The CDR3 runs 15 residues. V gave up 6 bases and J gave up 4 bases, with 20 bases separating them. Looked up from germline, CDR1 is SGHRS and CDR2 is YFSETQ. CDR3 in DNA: TGCGCCAGCAAGCATGTCACCTCAATCGTGTACGAGCAGTACTTC. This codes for CASKHVTSIVYEQYF.

The CDR3 DNA reads TGTGCCAGTCGGACAGGACCCTATGGCTACACCTTC. The encoded protein is CASRTGPYGYTF. V gene TRBV28 combines with J gene TRBJ1-2; 7 nucleotides match TRBD1. J gave up 4 bases and V 9 bases, and 5 bases lay outside the gene matches. CDR3 length: 12 residues. Germline CDR1 MDHEN, CDR2 SYDVKM.

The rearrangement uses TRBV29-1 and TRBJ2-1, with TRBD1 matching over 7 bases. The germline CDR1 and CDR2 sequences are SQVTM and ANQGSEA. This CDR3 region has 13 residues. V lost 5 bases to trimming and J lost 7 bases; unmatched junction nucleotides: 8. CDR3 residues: CSVSEQGINEQFF. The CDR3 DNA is TGCAGCGTTTCTGAACAGGGGATAAATGAGCAGTTCTTC.

CDR3 in amino acids: CASSLLEGVGYGYTF. The DNA of the CDR3 is TGTGCCAGCAGCTTGCTCGAGGGAGTTGGCTATGGCTACACCTTC. The chain uses TRBV7-8 and TRBJ1-2; D is unclear. Deletions cut 3 bases from V and 4 bases from J, with 15 bases between. The germline V gene has CDR1 SGHVS and CDR2 FQNEAQ. This CDR3 comprises 15 residues.

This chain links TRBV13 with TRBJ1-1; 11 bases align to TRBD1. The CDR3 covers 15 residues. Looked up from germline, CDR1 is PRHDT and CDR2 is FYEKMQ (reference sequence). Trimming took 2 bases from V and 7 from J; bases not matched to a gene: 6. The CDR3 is CASSLPGQGAVEAFF. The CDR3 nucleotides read TGTGCCAGCAGCTTACCTGGACAGGGGGCGGTTGAAGCTTTCTTT.

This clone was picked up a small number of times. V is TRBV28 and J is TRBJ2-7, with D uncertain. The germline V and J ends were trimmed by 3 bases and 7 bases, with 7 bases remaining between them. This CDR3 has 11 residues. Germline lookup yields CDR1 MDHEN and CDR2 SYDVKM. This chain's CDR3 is CASSLRLEQYF. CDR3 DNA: TGTGCCAGCAGTTTGCGGCTAGAGCAGTACTTC.

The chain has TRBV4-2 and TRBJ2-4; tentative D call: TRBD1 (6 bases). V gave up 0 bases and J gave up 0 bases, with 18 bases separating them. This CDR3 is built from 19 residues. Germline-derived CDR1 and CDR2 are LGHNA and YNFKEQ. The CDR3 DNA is TGTGCCAGCAGCCAAGATTTATTCGGGACAAACCTAGCCAAAAACATTCAGTACTTC. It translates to CASSQDLFGTNLAKNIQYF.

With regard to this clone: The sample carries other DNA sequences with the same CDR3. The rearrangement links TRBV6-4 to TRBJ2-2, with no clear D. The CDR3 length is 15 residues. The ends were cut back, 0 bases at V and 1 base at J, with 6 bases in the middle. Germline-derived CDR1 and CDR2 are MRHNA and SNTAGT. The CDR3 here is CASSDSSGNTGELFF. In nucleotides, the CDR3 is TGTGCCAGCAGTGACTCGTCAGGGAACACCGGGGAGCTGTTTTTT.

CDR3 coding DNA: TGTGCCAGCAGTTTGGCCCTAGCGGGAGTCGATGAGCAGTTCTTC. It is translated as CASSLALAGVDEQFF. The chain couples TRBV27 to TRBJ2-1; 10 nucleotides line up with TRBD2. With 3 bases clipped from V and 8 bases from J, the junction kept 7 bases outside the gene matches. Germline V gives CDR1 MNHEY, CDR2 SMNVEV (reference sequence). CDR3 length equals 15 residues.

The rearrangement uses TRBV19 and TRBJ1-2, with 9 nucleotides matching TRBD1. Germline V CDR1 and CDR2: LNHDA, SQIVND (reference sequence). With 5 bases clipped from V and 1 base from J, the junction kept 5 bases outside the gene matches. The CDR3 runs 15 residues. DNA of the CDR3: TGTGCCAGTAGTCTCCGGGGACAGGGTAACTATGGCTACACCTTC. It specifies CASSLRGQGNYGYTF.

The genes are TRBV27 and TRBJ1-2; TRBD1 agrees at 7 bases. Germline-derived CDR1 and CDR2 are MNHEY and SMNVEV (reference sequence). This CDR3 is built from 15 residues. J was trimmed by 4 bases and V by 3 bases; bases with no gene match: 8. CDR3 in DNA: TGTGCCAGCAGTTTGTTTCCAGGGGGTAGCTATGGCTACACCTTC. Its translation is CASSLFPGGSYGYTF.

The CDR3 DNA is TGTGCCACTAGGGACAGGGGATCATATAGCAATCAGCCCCAGCATTTT. Its translation is CATRDRGSYSNQPQHF. V is TRBV19 and J is TRBJ1-5; 10 bases agree with TRBD1. The CDR3 loop spans 16 amino acids. V gave up 10 bases and J gave up 0 bases; unmatched junction bases: 9. Germline V gene lookup returns CDR1 LNHDA and CDR2 SQIVND (reference sequence).

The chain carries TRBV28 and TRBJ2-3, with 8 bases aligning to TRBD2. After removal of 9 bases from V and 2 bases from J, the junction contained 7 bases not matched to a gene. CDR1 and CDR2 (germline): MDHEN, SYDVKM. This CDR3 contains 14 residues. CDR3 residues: CASLAGGSTDTQYF. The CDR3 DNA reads TGTGCCAGTCTGGCGGGAGGATCCACAGATACGCAGTATTTT.

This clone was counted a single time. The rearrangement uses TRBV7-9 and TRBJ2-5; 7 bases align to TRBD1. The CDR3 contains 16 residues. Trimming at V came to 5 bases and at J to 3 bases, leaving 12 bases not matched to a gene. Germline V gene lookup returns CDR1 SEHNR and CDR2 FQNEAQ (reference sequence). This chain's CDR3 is CASSHTQGFFEETQYF. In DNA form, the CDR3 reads TGTGCCAGCAGCCACACACAGGGGTTTTTCGAAGAGACCCAGTACTTC.

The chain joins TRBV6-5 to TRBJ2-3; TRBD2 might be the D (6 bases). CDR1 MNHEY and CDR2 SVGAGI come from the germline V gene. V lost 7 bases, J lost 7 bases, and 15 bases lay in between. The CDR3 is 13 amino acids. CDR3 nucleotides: TGTGCCAGCACCCCCCCGGAGGGCCATACGCAGTATTTT. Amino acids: CASTPPEGHTQYF.

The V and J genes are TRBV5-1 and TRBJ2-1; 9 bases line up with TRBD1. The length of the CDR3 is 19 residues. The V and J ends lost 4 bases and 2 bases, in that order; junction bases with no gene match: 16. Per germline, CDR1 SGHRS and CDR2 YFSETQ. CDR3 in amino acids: CASSPLPPGQGFPYNEQFF. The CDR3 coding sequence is TGCGCCAGCAGCCCACTCCCCCCGGGACAGGGCTTCCCCTACAATGAGCAGTTCTTC.